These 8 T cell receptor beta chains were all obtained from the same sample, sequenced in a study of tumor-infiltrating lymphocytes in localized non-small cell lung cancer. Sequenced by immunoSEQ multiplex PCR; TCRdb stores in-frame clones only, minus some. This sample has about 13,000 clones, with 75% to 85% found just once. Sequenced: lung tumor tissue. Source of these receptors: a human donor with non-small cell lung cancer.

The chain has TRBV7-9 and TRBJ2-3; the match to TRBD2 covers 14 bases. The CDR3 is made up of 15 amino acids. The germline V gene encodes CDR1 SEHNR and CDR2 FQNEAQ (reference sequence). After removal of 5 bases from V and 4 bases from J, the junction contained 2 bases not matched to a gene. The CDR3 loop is CASSRLAGGSDTQYF. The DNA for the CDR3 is TGTGCCAGCAGCAGACTAGCGGGAGGGTCAGATACGCAGTATTTT.

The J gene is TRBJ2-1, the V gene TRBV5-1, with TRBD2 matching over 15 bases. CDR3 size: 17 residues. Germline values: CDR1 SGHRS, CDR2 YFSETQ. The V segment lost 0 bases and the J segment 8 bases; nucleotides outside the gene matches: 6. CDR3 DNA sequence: TGCGCCAGCAGCTTGGGGACTAGCGGGGGGGCACGGGATGAGCAGTTCTTC. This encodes CASSLGTSGGARDEQFF.

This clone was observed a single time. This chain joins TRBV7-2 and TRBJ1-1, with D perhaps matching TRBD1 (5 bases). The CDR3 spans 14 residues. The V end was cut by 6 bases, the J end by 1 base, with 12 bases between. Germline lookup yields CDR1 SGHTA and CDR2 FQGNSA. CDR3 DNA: TGTGCCAGCAGTCCCAGGGAGTGGAACACTGAAGCTTTCTTT. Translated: CASSPREWNTEAFF.

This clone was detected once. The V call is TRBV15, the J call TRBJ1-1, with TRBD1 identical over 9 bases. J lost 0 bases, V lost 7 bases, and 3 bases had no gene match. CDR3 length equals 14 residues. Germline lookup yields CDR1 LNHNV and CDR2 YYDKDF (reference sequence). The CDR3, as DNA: TGTGCCACCACCGGGACAGGGATGAACACTGAAGCTTTCTTT. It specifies CATTGTGMNTEAFF. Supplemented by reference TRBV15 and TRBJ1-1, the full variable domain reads DAMVIQNPRYQVTQFGKPVTLSCSQTLNHNVMYWYQQKSSQAPKLLFHYYDKDFNNEADTPDNFQSRRPNTSFCFLDIRSPGLGDTAMYLCATTGTGMNTEAFFGQGTRLTVV.

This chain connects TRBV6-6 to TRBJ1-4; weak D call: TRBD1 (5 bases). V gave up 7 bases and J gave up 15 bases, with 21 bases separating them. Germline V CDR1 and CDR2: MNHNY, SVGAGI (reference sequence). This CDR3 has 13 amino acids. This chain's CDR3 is CASTLPPTERMFF. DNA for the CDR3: TGTGCCAGCACCTTACCCCCGACAGAAAGGATGTTTTTT.

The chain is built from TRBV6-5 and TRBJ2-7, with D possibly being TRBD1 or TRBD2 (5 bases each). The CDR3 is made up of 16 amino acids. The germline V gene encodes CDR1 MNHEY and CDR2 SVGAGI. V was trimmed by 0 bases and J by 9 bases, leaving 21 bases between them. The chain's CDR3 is CASSYSNPGTGSTQYF. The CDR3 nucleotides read TGTGCCAGCAGTTACTCGAACCCCGGGACCGGGTCGACGCAGTACTTC.

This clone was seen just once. In DNA form, the CDR3 reads TGTGCCAGTAGTATAGTCCACGGGGGGGCCTCCTACAATGAGCAGTTCTTC. Its translation is CASSIVHGGASYNEQFF. The chain joins TRBV19 to TRBJ2-1, with TRBD2 matching over 8 bases. V shed 1 base and J 0 bases; nucleotides not matched to a gene: 5. Per germline, CDR1 LNHDA and CDR2 SQIVND (reference sequence). CDR3 length equals 17 residues.

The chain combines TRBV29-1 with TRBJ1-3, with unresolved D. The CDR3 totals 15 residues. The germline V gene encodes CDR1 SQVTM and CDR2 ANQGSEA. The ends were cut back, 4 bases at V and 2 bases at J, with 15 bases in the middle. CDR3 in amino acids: CSVAGRASAGNTIYF. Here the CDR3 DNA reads TGCAGCGTTGCGGGGAGGGCATCGGCTGGAAACACCATATATTTT.